The 16 T cell receptor beta chains below were found in one sample sequenced in a study of T cell repertoires in cytomegalovirus infection. TCRdb called the reads again in MiXCR, with one record for every CDR3 protein. The sample holds 400,000 to 550,000 distinct CDR3 sequences, approximately 11% seen once. The source material was PBMCs. These receptor sequences come from a human donor in good health (CMV status not recorded). Some clones in this sample may be carry-over from other donors' samples.

At least ten counts were recorded for this clonotype. The chain couples TRBV6-5 to TRBJ1-1; 7 bases fit TRBD1. CDR1 MNHEY and CDR2 SVGAGI come from the germline V gene. CDR3 length: 15 residues. Germline trimming cut 1 base from V and 5 bases from J; bases unmatched to any gene: 7. CDR3 amino acids: CASSYYRTGLTEAFF. In DNA, the CDR3 is TGTGCCAGCAGTTACTATCGGACAGGACTTACTGAAGCTTTCTTT.

This clonotype was seen ten or more times. The chain is built from TRBV11-2 and TRBJ2-1; D is unclear. Looked up from germline, CDR1 is SGHAT and CDR2 is FQNNGV. Trimming took 5 bases from V and 6 from J, leaving 11 bases between them. CDR3 size: 13 residues. CDR3 protein: CASSPRWGNEQFF. The DNA of the CDR3 is TGTGCCAGCAGCCCTCGATGGGGCAATGAGCAGTTCTTC.

The sample holds a few counts of this clonotype. The CDR3 bases are TGTGCCATCAGTGGGAGGACAGGGGCGTCTTACTACGAGCAGTACTTC. This gives the protein CAISGRTGASYYEQYF. This chain connects TRBV10-3 to TRBJ2-7; 9 bases are a match to TRBD1. The CDR3 runs 16 residues. Looked up from germline, CDR1 is ENHRY and CDR2 is SYGVKD. J gave up 3 bases and V 4 bases, and 10 bases lay outside the gene matches.

There are many counts of this clonotype. The CDR3 here is CASSPENRGEQFF. In DNA, the CDR3 is TGTGCCAGCAGCCCGGAAAATAGGGGTGAGCAGTTCTTC. V gene TRBV5-4 combines with J gene TRBJ2-1; the D gene is possibly TRBD1 (5 bases). This CDR3 region has 13 residues. V shed 4 bases and J shed 9 bases, with 14 bases lying between them. The germline V gene has CDR1 SGHNT and CDR2 YYREEE (reference sequence).

This clonotype showed up just a few times. The chain has TRBV5-6 and TRBJ2-6; possibly TRBD1 or TRBD2 for D (5 bases each). Deletions cut 7 bases from V and 0 bases from J, with 8 bases between. Germline values: CDR1 SGHDT, CDR2 YYEEEE. This CDR3 has 14 amino acids. In DNA, the CDR3 is TGTGCCAGCGGGGGATACTCTGGGGCCAACGTCCTGACTTTC. Translating it yields CASGGYSGANVLTF.

This clonotype has ten or more counts. The chain recombines TRBV12-3 or TRBV12-4 with TRBJ2-5; no reliable D call. V shed 6 bases and J shed 4 bases, with 18 bases lying between them. The CDR3 runs to 15 residues. The CDR3 sequence is CASRESGVTLETQYF. The CDR3 DNA follows: TGTGCCAGCAGAGAGTCAGGAGTAACTTTAGAGACCCAGTACTTC.

This clonotype has at least ten counts. The chain carries TRBV4-2 and TRBJ2-3; D is unresolved. Looked up from germline, CDR1 is LGHNA and CDR2 is YNFKEQ. The CDR3 contains 14 residues. The ends were cut back, 0 bases at V and 6 bases at J, with 10 bases in the middle. The CDR3 DNA sequence: TGTGCCAGCAGCCAAGATGGTCCGGGCGATACGCAGTATTTT. Translation gives CASSQDGPGDTQYF.

The rearrangement joins TRBV11-2 to TRBJ2-6; 7 bases line up with TRBD2. CDR1 is SGHAT, CDR2 FQNNGV, per germline. CDR3 length: 17 amino acids. J gave up 0 bases and V 7 bases, and 9 bases lay outside the gene matches. In nucleotides, the CDR3 is TGTGCCAGCATCCGGTGGGGAGGGCTCTCTGGGGCCAACGTCCTGACTTTC. Residues: CASIRWGGLSGANVLTF.

The chain employs TRBV29-1 and TRBJ2-5; D ambiguous. V lost 6 bases and J lost 3, with 11 bases in between. The CDR3 runs 12 residues. CDR1 is SQVTM and CDR2 is ANQGSEA in the germline V gene. As DNA, the CDR3 is TGCAGCGTCCTAGACGGAGAAGAGACCCAGTACTTC. Translated, it gives CSVLDGEETQYF.

This clonotype came up many times. The chain carries TRBV7-8 and TRBJ2-3, with a weak D call TRBD2 (6 bases). Germline CDR1 is SGHVS and CDR2 is FQNEAQ. Trimming shortened V by 1 base and J by 12 bases, and 17 bases separated the two germline ends. The CDR3 extends over 14 amino acids. CDR3 bases: TGTGCCAGCAGCTTAGTCTGGACTACAATACGTCAGTATTTT. Amino acid sequence: CASSLVWTTIRQYF.

This clonotype was seen at least ten times. This sequence joins TRBV5-4 and TRBJ2-2; tentatively, D is TRBD2 (6 bases). V was shortened by 2 bases and J by 2 bases, with 16 bases between the two germline ends. Germline V gene sequence: CDR1 SGHNT, CDR2 YYREEE (reference sequence). The CDR3 is 17 residues long. The CDR3 here is CASSLATGAPNTGELFF. The CDR3 nucleotides are TGTGCCAGCAGCTTAGCAACGGGAGCCCCAAACACCGGGGAGCTGTTTTTT.

This clonotype was counted many times. The chain joins TRBV7-2 to TRBJ2-2, with a possible D match to TRBD2 (6 bases). Per the germline V gene, CDR1 is SGHTA and CDR2 is FQGNSA. V dropped 7 bases and J dropped 2 bases, with 11 bases sitting between them. CDR3 length equals 14 residues. The CDR3 coding sequence is TGTGCCAGCAAGGGCGGGATTAACACCGGGGAGCTGTTTTTT. Its translation: CASKGGINTGELFF.

This clonotype was seen ten or more times. V is TRBV27 and J is TRBJ2-1, with D possibly TRBD2 on 5 matching bases. Trimming left V 3 bases short and J 6 bases short, with 15 bases between. This CDR3 has 15 residues. Germline CDR1 and CDR2: MNHEY and SMNVEV (reference sequence). The CDR3 sequence is CASSFGIEGLNEQFF. CDR3 nucleotide sequence: TGTGCCAGCAGTTTTGGGATAGAGGGCCTCAATGAGCAGTTCTTC.

In its sample, this clonotype was seen many times. The V call is TRBV4-1, the J call TRBJ2-1; the D is unclear. The germline V and J ends were trimmed by 1 base and 2 bases, with 9 bases remaining between them. Per the germline V gene, CDR1 is MGHRA and CDR2 is YSYEKL. The CDR3 has 15 residues. The CDR3 DNA sequence: TGCGCCAGCAGCCAAGCAATTGGGACCTACAATGAGCAGTTCTTC. The encoded protein is CASSQAIGTYNEQFF.

This clonotype was seen many times. The chain employs TRBV6-5 and TRBJ2-1; 8 bases align to TRBD1. J was trimmed by 10 bases and V by 5 bases; bases with no gene match: 13. The CDR3 length is 15 residues. Germline values: CDR1 MNHEY, CDR2 SVGAGI. The CDR3 sequence: CASSRTGRNGAEQFF. CDR3 nucleotides: TGTGCCAGCAGTCGGACAGGGAGAAACGGCGCCGAGCAGTTCTTC.

For this clonotype: Its ends do not fully match the called genes, so a read error is possible. The chain couples TRBV5-5 to TRBJ2-5; 11 bases match TRBD1. Germline V CDR1 and CDR2: SGHKS, YYEKEE (reference sequence). This CDR3 spans 16 amino acids. CDR3 nucleotides: TGTGCCGGCAGCTTGCTGGACAGGGGGCGCCAAGAGACCCAGTACTTC. Translation gives CAGSLLDRGRQETQYF.